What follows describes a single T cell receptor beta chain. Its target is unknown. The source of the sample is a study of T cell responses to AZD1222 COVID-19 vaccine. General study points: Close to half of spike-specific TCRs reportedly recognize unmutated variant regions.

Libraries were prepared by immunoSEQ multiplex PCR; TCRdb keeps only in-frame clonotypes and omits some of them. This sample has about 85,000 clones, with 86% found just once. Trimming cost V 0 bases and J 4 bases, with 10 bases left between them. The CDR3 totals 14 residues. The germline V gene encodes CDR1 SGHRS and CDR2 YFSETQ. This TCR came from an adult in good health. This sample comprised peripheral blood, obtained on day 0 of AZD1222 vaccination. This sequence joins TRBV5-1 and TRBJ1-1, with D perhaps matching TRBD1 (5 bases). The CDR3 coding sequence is TGCGCCAGCAGCTTGGAGGACGGGGGCACTGAAGCTTTCTTT. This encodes CASSLEDGGTEAFF.